The present entry profiles one T cell receptor (beta chain) with its context. Its antigen remains undetermined. One base away there is no much larger clone; base qualities are not given. The sample is drawn from a study of shared clonotypes between healthy human individuals (dated by TCRdb to 2020 to 2022). In the study overall: The cohort comprised a couple of women and a few men aged 18 to 49 years. For each donor, CD4 naive and CD4 memory were each given three plates, CD8 naive was given two plates, and CD8 memory was given one plate. To estimate repertoire size and how much clonotype sharing occurs between individuals, the study deeply sequenced the blood TCR repertoires of several healthy adults. Libraries were prepared and TCR repertoires were sequenced by different laboratories using diverse techniques, in order to increase sequencing depth and limit assay-specific biases. Each donor's leukapheresis produced roughly between roughly 0.94 and 9.5 billion PBMCs. Points the paper makes about the study in general: Clonotypes shared by all four sorted-subset donors showed higher generation probabilities than non-shared clonotypes. Rarefaction of sorted-subset datasets indicated incomplete sequencing despite the large sequencing depth. Approximately 5% of naive CD4, 3.5% of naive CD8, approximately 2.2% of memory CD4, and less than 0.45% of memory CD8 clonotypes were shared across a few donors. Larger estimated clonotype richness was generally found for naive subsets than for memory subsets. Only blood was sampled, and tissue TCR repertoires likely differ from those in blood. Pairwise subsampling indicated that sequencing depth was expected to affect the degree of clonotype sharing among donors. The genetic and exposure-history diversity represented was limited by the small number of donors.

The CDR1 and CDR2 encoded by the germline V gene are SNHLY and FYNNEI. The CDR3 holds 14 amino acids from the cysteine to the phenylalanine. Only the CDR3 DNA stays, 42 bases, in frame from base 1. V and J are truncated by 3 bases and 4 bases respectively, leaving an intervening sequence of 10 bases. The donors were healthy, HIV-negative adults who had no recently reported acute infections or vaccinations. All donors were Caucasian adults living in Nashville, Tennessee, USA. CD4+ T cells were enriched by magnetic negative selection, after which naive cells were positively selected on CD45RA and the negative fraction was taken as the memory subset. Blood was obtained by leukapheresis, after which PBMCs were separated by Ficoll-Histopaque density gradient centrifugation and cryopreserved in liquid nitrogen vapor phase. Analytical flow cytometry was used to check the purity and quantity of each magnetically sorted T cell population. Genomic DNA was isolated from each sorted fraction and quantified by UV absorbance on a Nanodrop 2000c.

Using the deep immunoSEQ assay, TCR CDR3 regions were amplified from genomic DNA by multiplex PCR. For each cell subset, the extracted genomic DNA was distributed evenly across all wells of several immunoSEQ 96-well plates, and each plate served as one replicate. Each replicate PCR for sorted subsets received roughly 0.2 ug genomic DNA, equal to tens of thousands of T cell genomes. Purified libraries were measured with a Qubit 3.0 fluorometer, size-checked on a Bioanalyzer 2100, and measured again with the KAPA Library Quantification kit. Every immunoSEQ 96-well plate was sequenced on a separate single-read 150-cycle Illumina NextSeq 550 flow cell. Under the source paper's analysis protocol: Because only junctional sequences without quality scores were contained in the immunoSEQ output, filtering matching that applied to full-length reads could not be performed. Sequences were annotated with PyIR, a Python wrapper for IgBLAST v1.9, and V/J genes and CDR3 were assigned using IMGT germline references. Reads were removed for weak V/J assignments (E-value above 1e-6), missing CDR3, stop codons, out-of-frame junctions, or ambiguous translated residues. V3J clonotypes were defined as sequences sharing the same inferred V gene, J gene, and CDR3 amino acid sequence. To compute the percentage overlap between repertoires, the number of shared unique clonotypes was divided by the size of the smaller repertoire. RTK rarefaction, the Chao1 estimator, and Recon v2.1 estimates of unobserved clonotypes were used to assess repertoire richness. Generation probabilities were computed with OLGA for all TCRbeta clonotypes obtained by the gDNA method from a few donors. The clones in this table, taken by TCRdb from immuneACCESS, are in-frame only. Not every clone is retained; where verified, under half of the shortfall comes from an unresolved V gene, and the cause of the rest is unknown. The V and J calls and clone size were taken over from that table, and D and trimming were inferred from the DNA. The sample data list under 2,500,000 clones, and under 97% of these were observed just once. In total, the top ten clones hold 0.13% of the sample.

Source material: naive CD4+ T cells sorted from blood. Read against the paper, the sample's cell subset or site label means: CD45RA+ positively selected. This receptor was obtained from a young man in good health. Recombination connected TRBV2 to TRBJ2-1; the D gene is perhaps TRBD1 or TRBD2, each of them matching over 6 bases. The nucleotide sequence is TGTGCCAGCAGTGACCTAGGGGGGTACAATGAGCAGTTCTTC. It codes for CASSDLGGYNEQFF.